This is a list of T cell receptor beta chains from one sample in a study of beta chain features in type 1 diabetes. Repertoires were generated with immunoSEQ multiplex PCR, while TCRdb's copy carries only in-frame clones and drops some. The data show some 350,000 clones, with over 8.5% seen just once and 0.45% to 0.65% held by the top ten. Source material: central memory CD4+ T cells from blood. The receptors stem from a man under 40 with type 1 diabetes. Each CDR3 is given with its conserved first and last residue.

J: TRBJ2-5; V: TRBV29-1; CDR3: CSVDKGQETQYF
J: TRBJ1-5; V: TRBV5-5; CDR3: CASSPGAAAGYSNQPQHF
J: TRBJ2-1; V: TRBV19; CDR3: CASSIRPQRSSYNEQFF
J: TRBJ2-7; V: TRBV11-2; CDR3: CASSLDGIEYEQYF
J: TRBJ2-7; V: TRBV2; CDR3: CASSSGTSGRAF
J: TRBJ2-1; V: TRBV14; CDR3: CASSHASGTLGEQFF
J: TRBJ2-5; V: TRBV5-4; CDR3: CASSSGTSGQETQYF
J: TRBJ2-7; V: TRBV2; CDR3: CASSSGTYEQYF
J: TRBJ1-4; V: TRBV28; CDR3: CASSLGGRSTNEKLFF
J: TRBJ2-7; V: TRBV18; CDR3: CASSAGLEAYEQYF
J: TRBJ2-5; V: TRBV6-1; CDR3: CASRGQQETQYF
J: TRBJ2-2; V: TRBV10-3; CDR3: CAIGRSTGRMNTGELFF
J: TRBJ2-1; V: TRBV27; CDR3: CASSPRGRNEQFF
J: TRBJ2-7; V: TRBV28; CDR3: CASSSTANSYEQYF
J: TRBJ2-3; V: TRBV6-1; CDR3: CASSLAPGYTDTQYF
J: TRBJ2-7; V: TRBV5-4; CDR3: CASSLEPGDSYEQYF
J: TRBJ2-1; V: TRBV7-2; CDR3: CASLAGRHNEQFF
J: TRBJ2-3; V: TRBV5-6; CDR3: CASSFRDRADTQYF
J: TRBJ2-7; V: TRBV6-5; CDR3: CASSPGQGVWEQYF
J: TRBJ1-3; V: TRBV7-2; CDR3: CASSLGTYSGNTIYF
J: TRBJ2-5; V: TRBV4-2; CDR3: CASSQGQEEETQYF
J: TRBJ2-5; V: TRBV9; CDR3: CASSVNPQETQYF
J: TRBJ2-7; V: TRBV4-2; CDR3: CASSQALGQYYEQYF
J: TRBJ2-1; V: TRBV7-6; CDR3: CASSHLGNEQFF
J: TRBJ1-4; V: TRBV18; CDR3: CASSPPGQSNEKLFF
J: TRBJ1-2; V: TRBV28; CDR3: CASSSGDRAYGYTF
J: TRBJ2-1; V: TRBV5-6; CDR3: CASSLGRGDLFF
J: TRBJ2-5; V: TRBV10-1; CDR3: CASSRTVQETQYF
J: TRBJ2-1; V: TRBV9; CDR3: CASSVDSAGGEQFF
J: TRBJ2-1; V: TRBV9; CDR3: CASSVAGGGYNEQFF
J: TRBJ2-7; V: TRBV6-5; CDR3: CASSSQGSYEQYF
J: TRBJ1-4; V: TRBV30; CDR3: CAWSIGARGANEKLFF
J: TRBJ1-2; V: TRBV19; CDR3: CASMKGANYGYTF